The rows below give T cell receptor beta chains drawn from one sample of a study of T cells of healthy individuals. Using its own MiXCR run on the 5' RACE reads, TCRdb lists one record per CDR3 protein. The sample contains about 60,000 distinct CDR3 sequences, 15% to 20% of which appear only once. Receptors originate from a human donor in good health. Each CDR3 is given with its conserved first and last residue. D genes are given only for firm matches. Where a row states a size, it is once, few, many or the class of an expanded clone; other rows omit it.

V	size	J	D	DNA	CDR3
TRBV24-1	-	TRBJ2-3	TRBD2	TGTGCCACCAGTGATCGACTAGCGGCTACAGATACGCAGTATTTT	CATSDRLAATDTQYF
TRBV19	few	TRBJ2-1	-	TGTGCCAGTAGTCCCCTTGGTGGAGCGTACAATGAGCAGTTCTTC	CASSPLGGAYNEQFF
TRBV12-5	few	TRBJ2-3	-	TGTGCTAGTGGTGTGGTACGCGTAGATACGCAGTATTTT	CASGVVRVDTQYF
TRBV28	-	TRBJ2-7	-	TGTGCCAGCAACCCGGGCCCCTACGAGCAGTACTTC	CASNPGPYEQYF
TRBV15	few	TRBJ1-5	-	TGTGCCACCAGCAGAGGGCCAGGGCAAGATAGCAATCAGCCCCAGCATTTT	CATSRGPGQDSNQPQHF
TRBV27	many	TRBJ2-2	-	TGTGCCAGCGGCCACGAGCCCGGGGAGCTGTTTTTT	CASGHEPGELFF
TRBV7-3	many	TRBJ2-1	TRBD1	TGTGCCAGCAGCCGCTTCGGGACAGGGGGCGATGAGCAGTTCTTC	CASSRFGTGGDEQFF
TRBV6-5	many	TRBJ2-2	-	TGTGCCAGCAGTTACTACAGTGGGGGGCCCACCGGGGAGCTGTTTTTT	CASSYYSGGPTGELFF
TRBV7-8	-	TRBJ2-1	-	TGTGCCAGCAGCTTAACACGGATAAGCTCCTACAATGAGCAGTTCTTC	CASSLTRISSYNEQFF
TRBV28	many	TRBJ1-5	-	TGTGCCAGCAGTTTATACGGTAGCAATCAGCCCCAGCATTTT	CASSLYGSNQPQHF
TRBV7-2	many	TRBJ2-5	TRBD1	TGTGCCAGCAGCTACTCAGACAGGGCCCGTTGGGAGACCCAGTACTTC	CASSYSDRARWETQYF
TRBV6-2/TRBV6-3	few	TRBJ2-1	-	TGTGCCAGCAGCCGTGGGAGTGAGCAGTTCTTC	CASSRGSEQFF
TRBV20-1	few	TRBJ2-3	TRBD2	TGCAGTGCCAGACTAGCGGGGGGTGGAACAGATACGCAGTATTTT	CSARLAGGGTDTQYF
TRBV5-1	many	TRBJ2-1	-	TGCGCCAGCAGAGGCAGAAGCTCCTACAATGAGCAGTTCTTC	CASRGRSSYNEQFF
TRBV20-1	many	TRBJ1-4	-	TGCAGTGCTTACCCAGGGGCAACTAATGAAAAACTGTTTTTT	CSAYPGATNEKLFF
TRBV7-9	few	TRBJ2-7	-	TGTGCCAGCAGGGGGGACAGACTAAGCGGGATAAGAGGCGAGCAGTACTTC	CASRGDRLSGIRGEQYF